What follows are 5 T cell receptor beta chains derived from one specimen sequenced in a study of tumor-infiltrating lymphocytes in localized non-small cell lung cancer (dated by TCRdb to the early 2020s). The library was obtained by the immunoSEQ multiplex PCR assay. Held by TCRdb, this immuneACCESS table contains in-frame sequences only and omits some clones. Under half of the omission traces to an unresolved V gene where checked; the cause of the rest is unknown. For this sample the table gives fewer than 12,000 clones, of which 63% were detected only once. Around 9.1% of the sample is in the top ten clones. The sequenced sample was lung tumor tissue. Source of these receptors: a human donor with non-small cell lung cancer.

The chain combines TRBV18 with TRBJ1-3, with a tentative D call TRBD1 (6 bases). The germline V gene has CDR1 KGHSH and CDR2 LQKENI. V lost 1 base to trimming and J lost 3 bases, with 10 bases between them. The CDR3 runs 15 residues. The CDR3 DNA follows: TGTGCCAGCTCACCACTGGGGGCGGATGGAAACACCATATATTTT. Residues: CASSPLGADGNTIYF.

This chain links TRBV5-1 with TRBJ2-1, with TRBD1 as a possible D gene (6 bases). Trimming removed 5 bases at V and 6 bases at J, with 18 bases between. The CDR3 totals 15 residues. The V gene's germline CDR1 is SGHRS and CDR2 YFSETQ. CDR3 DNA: TGCGCCAGCAGACTTGGAGTGCAGGGGACCAATGAGCAGTTCTTC. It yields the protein CASRLGVQGTNEQFF.

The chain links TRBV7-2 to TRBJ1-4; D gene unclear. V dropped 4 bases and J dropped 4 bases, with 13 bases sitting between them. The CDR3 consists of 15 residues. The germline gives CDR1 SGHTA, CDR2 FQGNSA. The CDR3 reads CASSSQSSHNEKLFF. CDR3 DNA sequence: TGTGCCAGCAGCTCCCAGTCATCCCATAATGAAAAACTGTTTTTT.

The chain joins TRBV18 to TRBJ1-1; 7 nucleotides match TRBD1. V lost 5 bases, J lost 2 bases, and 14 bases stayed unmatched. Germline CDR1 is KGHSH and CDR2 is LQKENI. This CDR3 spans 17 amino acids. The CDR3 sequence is CASSLYSPGQLNTEAFF. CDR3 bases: TGTGCCAGCTCATTATACAGCCCGGGACAGCTAAACACTGAAGCTTTCTTT. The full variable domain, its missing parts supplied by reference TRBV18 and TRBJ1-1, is NAGVMQNPRHLVRRRGQEARLRCSPMKGHSHVYWYRQLPEEGLKFMVYLQKENIIDESGMPKERFSAEFPKEGPSILRIQQVVRGDSAAYFCASSLYSPGQLNTEAFFGQGTRLTVV.

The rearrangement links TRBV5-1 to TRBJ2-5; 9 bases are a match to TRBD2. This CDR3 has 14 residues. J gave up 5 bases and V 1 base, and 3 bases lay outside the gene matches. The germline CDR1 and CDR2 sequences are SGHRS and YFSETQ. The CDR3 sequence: CASSLSGRWETQYF. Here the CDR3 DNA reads TGCGCCAGCAGCTTGAGCGGGAGGTGGGAGACCCAGTACTTC.